Below, 2 T cell receptor beta chains from the same sample are listed, as sequenced in a study of blood T cell repertoires in COVID-19. TCRdb keeps only in-frame clones here, not all; method: immunoSEQ multiplex PCR. The sample has about 190,000 clones, approximately 80% seen once. Sequenced sample: peripheral blood. The source is a woman aged 45-65 years with acute or convalescent COVID-19.

This clone showed up just a few times. This chain uses TRBV7-2 with TRBJ2-3, with 12 bases lining up with TRBD1. Unmatched junction bases numbered 5, after V lost 4 bases and J lost 3 bases. Germline V gene lookup returns CDR1 SGHTA and CDR2 FQGNSA. The CDR3 extends over 16 amino acids. In nucleotides, the CDR3 is TGTGCCAGCAGCTGGGGGGGACAGGGGGCGACAGATACGCAGTATTTT. Residues: CASSWGGQGATDTQYF.

In DNA, the CDR3 is TGTGCCAGCAGGGCACAGGGGGCAGAAGGCTACACCTTC. It is translated as CASRAQGAEGYTF. This rearrangement joins TRBV12-3 or TRBV12-4 to TRBJ1-2; the match to TRBD1 covers 9 bases. J lost 8 bases, V lost 6 bases, and 7 bases had no gene match. The CDR3 loop spans 13 amino acids.